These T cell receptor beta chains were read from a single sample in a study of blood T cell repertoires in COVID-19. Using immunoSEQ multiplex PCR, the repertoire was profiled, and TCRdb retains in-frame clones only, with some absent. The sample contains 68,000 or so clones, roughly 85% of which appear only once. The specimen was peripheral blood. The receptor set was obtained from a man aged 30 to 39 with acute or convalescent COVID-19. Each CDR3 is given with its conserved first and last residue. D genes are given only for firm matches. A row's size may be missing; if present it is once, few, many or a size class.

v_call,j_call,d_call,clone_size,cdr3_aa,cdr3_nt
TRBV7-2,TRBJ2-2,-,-,CASLVLVGGELFF,TGTGCCAGCCTCGTCCTAGTAGGCGGGGAGCTGTTTTTT
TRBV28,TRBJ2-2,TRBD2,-,CASRPSGRENTGELFF,TGTGCCAGCCGACCGAGCGGGAGGGAGAACACCGGGGAGCTGTTTTTT
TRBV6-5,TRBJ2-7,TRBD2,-,CASSLVLAGNNEQYF,TGTGCCAGCAGTCTCGTTCTAGCGGGAAATAACGAGCAGTACTTC
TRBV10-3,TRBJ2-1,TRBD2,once,CATRGLAGGPGEQFF,TGTGCCACGCGAGGACTAGCGGGAGGGCCAGGTGAGCAGTTCTTC
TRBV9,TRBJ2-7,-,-,CASSVATAARSYEQYF,TGTGCCAGCAGCGTAGCTACGGCAGCGAGATCCTACGAGCAGTACTTC
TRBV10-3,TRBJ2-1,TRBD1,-,CAISGTGKRNEQFF,TGTGCCATCAGCGGGACAGGAAAACGCAATGAGCAGTTCTTC
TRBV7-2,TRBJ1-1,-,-,CASSLYRNTEAFF,TGTGCCAGCAGCTTGTACAGGAACACTGAAGCTTTCTTT
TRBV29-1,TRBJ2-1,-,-,CSVDGYSYNEQFF,TGCAGCGTTGACGGGTACTCCTACAATGAGCAGTTCTTC
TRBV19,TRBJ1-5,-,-,CASMGREFSNQPQHF,TGTGCCAGTATGGGGCGTGAGTTTAGCAATCAGCCCCAGCATTTT
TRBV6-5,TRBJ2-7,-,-,CASSLFHSSYEQYF,TGTGCCAGCAGTTTGTTTCATAGCTCCTACGAGCAGTACTTC
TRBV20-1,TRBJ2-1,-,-,CSARQYNEQFF,TGCAGTGCTCGCCAGTACAATGAGCAGTTCTTC
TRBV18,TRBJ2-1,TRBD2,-,CASSPPGLGLPEQFF,TGTGCCAGCTCACCTCCGGGACTAGGTTTACCTGAGCAGTTCTTC
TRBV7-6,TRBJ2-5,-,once,CASSPYLMLRDQETQYF,TGTGCCAGCAGCCCATATCTTATGTTGCGGGACCAAGAGACCCAGTACTTC
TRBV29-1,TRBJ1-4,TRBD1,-,CSVASTGNNEKLFF,TGCAGCGTTGCTTCGACAGGGAATAATGAAAAACTGTTTTTT
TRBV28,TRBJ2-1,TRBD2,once,CASTVSGASSYNEQFF,TGTGCCAGCACCGTAAGCGGGGCCAGCTCCTACAATGAGCAGTTCTTC
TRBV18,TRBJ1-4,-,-,CASSPRLGEKLFF,TGTGCCAGCTCACCGCGCCTTGGTGAAAAACTGTTTTTT
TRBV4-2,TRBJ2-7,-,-,CASSQFRSYEQYF,TGTGCCAGCAGCCAATTCCGCTCCTACGAGCAGTACTTC
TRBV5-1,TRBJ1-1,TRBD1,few,CASSFSQGGLNTEAFF,TGCGCCAGCAGCTTCTCACAGGGGGGTTTGAACACTGAAGCTTTCTTT
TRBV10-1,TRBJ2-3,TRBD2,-,CASSAGLAGEPTYF,TGCGCCAGCAGTGCCGGACTAGCGGGAGAACCGACGTATTTT
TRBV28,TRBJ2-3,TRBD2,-,CASSFAGGGDTQYF,TGTGCCAGCAGTTTCGCGGGAGGGGGGGATACGCAGTATTTT
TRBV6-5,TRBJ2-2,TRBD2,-,CATRSLADTGELFF,TGTGCCACCCGATCGCTAGCGGACACCGGGGAGCTGTTTTTT
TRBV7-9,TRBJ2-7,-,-,CASSPDIGEQYF,TGTGCCAGCAGCCCCGACATTGGGGAGCAGTACTTC
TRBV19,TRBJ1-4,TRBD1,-,CASRQQGAVGEKLFF,TGTGCCAGTAGGCAACAGGGGGCGGTAGGTGAAAAACTGTTTTTT
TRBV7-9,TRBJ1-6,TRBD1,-,CASSRTGANSPLHF,TGTGCCAGCAGCCGGACAGGGGCGAATTCACCCCTCCACTTT
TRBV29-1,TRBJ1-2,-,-,CSVEVNYGYTF,TGCAGCGTTGAAGTAAACTATGGCTACACCTTC
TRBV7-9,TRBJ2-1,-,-,CASSPTQGRNYNEQFF,TGTGCCAGCAGTCCCACACAGGGCAGGAACTACAATGAGCAGTTCTTC
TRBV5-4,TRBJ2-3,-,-,CASSPVPGLSTDTQYF,TGTGCCAGCAGCCCCGTACCTGGACTGAGCACAGATACGCAGTATTTT
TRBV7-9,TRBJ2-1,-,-,CASSPEFF,TGTGCCAGCAGCCCCGAGTTCTTC
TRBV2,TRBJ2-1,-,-,CASISWGGPIGDEQFF,TGTGCCAGCATATCATGGGGAGGCCCCATTGGGGATGAGCAGTTCTTC
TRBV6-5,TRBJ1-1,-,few,CASRIDRNTEAFF,TGTGCCAGCAGAATCGACAGGAACACTGAAGCTTTCTTT
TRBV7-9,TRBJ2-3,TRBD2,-,CASSLPPGLAGEWDTQYF,TGTGCCAGCAGCTTACCCCCTGGACTAGCGGGAGAGTGGGATACGCAGTATTTT